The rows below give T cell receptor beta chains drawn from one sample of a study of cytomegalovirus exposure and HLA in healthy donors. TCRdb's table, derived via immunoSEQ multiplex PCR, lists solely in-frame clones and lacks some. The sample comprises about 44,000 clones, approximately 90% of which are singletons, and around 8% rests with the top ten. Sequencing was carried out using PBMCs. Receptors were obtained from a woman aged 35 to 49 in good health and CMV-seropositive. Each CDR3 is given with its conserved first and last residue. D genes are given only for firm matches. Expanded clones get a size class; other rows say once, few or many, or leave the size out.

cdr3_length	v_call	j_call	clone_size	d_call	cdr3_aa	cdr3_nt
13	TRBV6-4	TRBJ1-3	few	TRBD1	CASSSGTETTIYF	TGTGCCAGCAGCTCCGGGACAGAGACCACCATATATTTT
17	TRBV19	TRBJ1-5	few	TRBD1	CASIPGQGALLYQPQHF	TGTGCCAGTATACCGGGACAGGGGGCCTTGTTGTATCAGCCCCAGCATTTT
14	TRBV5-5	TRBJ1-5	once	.	CASSPGYSNQPQHF	TGTGCCAGCAGCCCGGGATATAGCAATCAGCCCCAGCATTTT
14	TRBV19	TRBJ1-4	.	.	CASSPQGSGEKLFF	TGTGCCAGTAGTCCCCAGGGTAGTGGTGAAAAACTGTTTTTT
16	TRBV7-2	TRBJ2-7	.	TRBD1	CASSLGAGGAIYEQYF	TGTGCCAGCAGCTTAGGGGCAGGGGGCGCAATCTACGAGCAGTACTTC
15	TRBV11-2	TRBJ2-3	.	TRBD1	CASNADRTNTDTQYF	TGTGCCAGCAACGCGGACAGGACGAATACAGATACGCAGTATTTT
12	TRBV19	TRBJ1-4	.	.	CASSEGSEKLFF	TGTGCCAGTAGTGAGGGTTCGGAAAAACTGTTTTTT
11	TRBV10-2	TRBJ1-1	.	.	CASSVDTEAFF	TGCGCCAGCAGTGTAGACACTGAAGCTTTCTTT
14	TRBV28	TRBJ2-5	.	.	CASSSPLASETQYF	TGTGCCAGCAGTTCCCCTCTAGCAAGCGAGACCCAGTACTTC
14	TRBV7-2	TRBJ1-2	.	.	CASSFPGVAYGYTF	TGTGCCAGCAGCTTCCCAGGGGTGGCCTATGGCTACACCTTC
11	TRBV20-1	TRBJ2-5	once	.	CSLDRGETQYF	TGCAGCCTGGACAGAGGAGAGACCCAGTACTTC
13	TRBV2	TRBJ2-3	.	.	CASSVEATDTQYF	TGTGCCAGCAGTGTTGAAGCAACAGATACGCAGTATTTT
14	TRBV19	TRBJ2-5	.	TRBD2	CASSQAGVRETQYF	TGTGCCAGTAGTCAAGCGGGGGTTAGGGAGACCCAGTACTTC
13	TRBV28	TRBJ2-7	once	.	CASRGAGYHEQYF	TGTGCCAGCAGGGGCGCGGGGTACCACGAGCAGTACTTC
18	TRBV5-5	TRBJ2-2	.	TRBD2	CASSTNSLAGGNTGELFF	TGTGCCAGCAGCACGAACTCTCTAGCGGGGGGAAACACCGGGGAGCTGTTTTTT
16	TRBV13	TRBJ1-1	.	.	CASSSQGGPMNTEAFF	TGTGCCAGCAGCTCCCAGGGAGGGCCCATGAACACTGAAGCTTTCTTT
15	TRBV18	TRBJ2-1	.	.	CASSPRTISYNEQFF	TGTGCCAGCTCACCACGGACTATCTCCTACAATGAGCAGTTCTTC
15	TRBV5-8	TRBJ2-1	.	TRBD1	CASSLFGTAYNEQFF	TGTGCCAGCAGCTTGTTTGGGACAGCCTACAATGAGCAGTTCTTC
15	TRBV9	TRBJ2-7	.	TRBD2	CASSLRGGQNYEQYF	TGTGCCAGCAGCCTCCGGGGGGGGCAGAACTACGAGCAGTACTTC
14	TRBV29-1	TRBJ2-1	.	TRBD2	CSVDPSGRGNEQFF	TGCAGCGTGGACCCTAGCGGGAGGGGCAATGAGCAGTTCTTC
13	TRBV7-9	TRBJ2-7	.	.	CASSLGLFYEQYF	TGTGCCAGCAGCTTAGGACTATTCTACGAGCAGTACTTC
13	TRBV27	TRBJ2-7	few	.	CASPLTVDYEQYF	TGTGCCAGCCCCCTTACAGTTGACTACGAGCAGTACTTC
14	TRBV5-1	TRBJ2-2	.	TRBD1	CASSRTGDTGELFF	TGCGCCAGCAGCCGGACAGGGGACACCGGGGAGCTGTTTTTT
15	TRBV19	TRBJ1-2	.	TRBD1	CASSSVSGDSYGYTF	TGTGCCAGTAGTTCTGTGTCCGGGGACAGCTATGGCTACACCTTC
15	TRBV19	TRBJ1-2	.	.	CASSIDTGSNYGYTF	TGTGCCAGTAGTATAGATACAGGGAGCAACTATGGCTACACCTTC
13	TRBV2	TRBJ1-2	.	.	CASSDSGSYGYTF	TGTGCCAGCAGTGACTCGGGGAGCTATGGCTACACCTTC
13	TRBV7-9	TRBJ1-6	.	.	CASSLGGISPLHF	TGTGCCAGCAGCTTAGGCGGGATATCACCCCTCCACTTT
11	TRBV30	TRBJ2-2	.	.	CARANTGELFF	TGTGCACGAGCAAACACCGGGGAGCTGTTTTTT
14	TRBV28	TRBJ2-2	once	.	CASSLGSPTGELFF	TGTGCCAGCAGTTTAGGCTCCCCCACCGGGGAGCTGTTTTTT
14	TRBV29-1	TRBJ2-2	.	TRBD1	CSAQGQGAEGELFF	TGCAGCGCCCAGGGACAGGGGGCGGAGGGGGAGCTGTTTTTT
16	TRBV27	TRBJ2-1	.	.	CASSLIGLASPGEQFF	TGTGCCAGCAGTTTAATTGGTCTAGCGTCCCCGGGTGAGCAGTTCTTC